The 11 T cell receptor beta chains listed next were all sequenced from one sample in a study of cytomegalovirus exposure and HLA in healthy donors. The PCR employed 60 Vbeta primers together with 13 Jbeta primers. Method: immunoSEQ multiplex PCR; TCRdb's copy keeps in-frame clones and lacks some. The sample lists about 150,000 clones, 76% occurring once. The specimen was PBMCs. All receptors come from a woman aged 40 to 55 in good health and CMV-seronegative.

The chain employs TRBV4-1 and TRBJ1-1; D perhaps matches TRBD1 (6 bases). CDR3 size: 16 residues. V dropped 4 bases and J dropped 1 base, with 16 bases sitting between them. Germline CDR1 and CDR2: MGHRA and YSYEKL. The CDR3 region has the DNA TGCGCCAGCAGCCCCTCTGGGGGCGGGGGGAACACTGAAGCTTTCTTT. Encoded protein: CASSPSGGGGNTEAFF.

The chain couples TRBV19 to TRBJ2-3; D is possibly TRBD2 (6 bases). Per the germline V gene, CDR1 is LNHDA and CDR2 is SQIVND (reference sequence). The CDR3 sequence is 14 residues long. V was cut by 7 bases and J by 1 base, with 12 bases left in between. CDR3 protein: CASTDPGGTDTQYF. In DNA form, the CDR3 reads TGTGCCAGTACCGACCCGGGGGGCACAGATACGCAGTATTTT.

The rearrangement uses TRBV2 and TRBJ1-1; 7 bases are a match to TRBD1. CDR1 is SNHLY, CDR2 FYNNEI, per germline. The junction had 4 bases not matched to a gene; V was cut back by 4 bases and J by 2 bases. The CDR3 runs 14 residues. The CDR3 sequence is CASSGKGGNTEAFF. The CDR3 nucleotides read TGTGCCAGCAGTGGTAAAGGGGGCAACACTGAAGCTTTCTTT. Full variable domain (rest looked up from reference TRBV2 and TRBJ1-1): EPEVTQTPSHQVTQMGQEVILRCVPISNHLYFYWYRQILGQKVEFLVSFYNNEISEKSEIFDDQFSVERPDGSNFTLKIRSTKLEDSAMYFCASSGKGGNTEAFFGQGTRLTVV.

The CDR3 protein is CASSFRQNLAKNIQYF. The CDR3 region has the DNA TGTGCCAGCAGTTTTCGTCAGAATCTAGCCAAAAACATTCAGTACTTC. The V and J genes are TRBV27 and TRBJ2-4; D is ambiguous. This CDR3 has 16 amino acids. The V end lost 3 bases, the J end lost 0 bases, and 12 bases lay between the germline ends. The germline gives CDR1 MNHEY, CDR2 SMNVEV (reference sequence).

The rearrangement uses TRBV6-5 and TRBJ1-6, with D perhaps TRBD1 (6 bases). V was clipped by 5 bases and J by 3 bases, with 11 bases between them. This CDR3 comprises 15 residues. The germline CDR1 and CDR2 sequences are MNHEY and SVGAGI. The CDR3 region has the DNA TGTGCCAGCAGTACACAGGGTAACTATAATTCACCCCTCCACTTT. Its protein is CASSTQGNYNSPLHF.

The J gene is TRBJ2-7, the V gene TRBV19; 11 bases are shared with TRBD1. This CDR3 spans 14 amino acids. Germline lookup yields CDR1 LNHDA and CDR2 SQIVND (reference sequence). V lost 5 bases to trimming and J lost 7 bases; unmatched junction nucleotides: 7. The CDR3, as DNA: TGTGCCAGTAGTCTGGGACAGGGGGAGGGGGAGCAGTACTTC. Protein: CASSLGQGEGEQYF. Filled out from reference TRBV19 and TRBJ2-7, the complete variable domain reads DGGITQSPKYLFRKEGQNVTLSCEQNLNHDAMYWYRQDPGQGLRLIYYSQIVNDFQKGDIAEGYSVSREKKESFPLTVTSAQKNPTAFYLCASSLGQGEGEQYFGPGTRLTVT.

The chain carries TRBV6-1 and TRBJ2-3; 12 bases line up with TRBD2. Per germline, CDR1 MNHNS and CDR2 SASEGT. J was trimmed by 0 bases and V by 4 bases; bases with no gene match: 8. The CDR3 is 18 amino acids. In DNA, the CDR3 is TGTGCCAGCAGTGCACACCGACTAGCGGGGGTTAGCACAGATACGCAGTATTTT. Translated: CASSAHRLAGVSTDTQYF.

This clone has only one observation. For the CDR3, the DNA is TGTGCCAGCAGTTGGTTCAGTGAACAAGAGACCCAGTACTTC. As protein: CASSWFSEQETQYF. V is TRBV28 and J is TRBJ2-5; no firm D call. CDR1 and CDR2 (germline): MDHEN, SYDVKM. The CDR3 spans 14 residues. The V gene lost 4 bases and the J gene lost 2 bases, with 11 bases spanning the gap.

This clone came up a few times. The V and J genes are TRBV19 and TRBJ1-1; 9 nucleotides match TRBD1. The V gene end was trimmed by 2 bases and the J gene end by 4 bases; junction bases not matched to a gene: 11. CDR1 LNHDA and CDR2 SQIVND come from the germline V gene (reference sequence). The CDR3 extends over 17 amino acids. The CDR3 region is CASSILSGQGWSTEAFF. The CDR3 DNA is TGTGCCAGTAGTATATTATCGGGACAGGGATGGAGCACTGAAGCTTTCTTT.

The rearrangement uses TRBV30 and TRBJ2-7, with 7 positions matching TRBD2. From germline, CDR1 is GTSNPN and CDR2 SVGIG (reference sequence). V lost 0 bases and J lost 7; bases outside the gene matches: 6. The CDR3 has 13 amino acids. This CDR3 is CAWSVGREGEQYF. CDR3 in DNA: TGTGCCTGGAGTGTCGGCAGGGAGGGGGAGCAGTACTTC.

The chain joins TRBV28 to TRBJ1-1; D remains ambiguous. Germline CDR1 MDHEN, CDR2 SYDVKM. The V gene lost 1 base and the J gene lost 3 bases, with 9 bases spanning the gap. This CDR3 has 14 residues. CDR3 amino acids: CASSLLSSDTEAFF. The CDR3 DNA reads as TGTGCCAGCAGTTTATTGTCTTCGGACACTGAAGCTTTCTTT.